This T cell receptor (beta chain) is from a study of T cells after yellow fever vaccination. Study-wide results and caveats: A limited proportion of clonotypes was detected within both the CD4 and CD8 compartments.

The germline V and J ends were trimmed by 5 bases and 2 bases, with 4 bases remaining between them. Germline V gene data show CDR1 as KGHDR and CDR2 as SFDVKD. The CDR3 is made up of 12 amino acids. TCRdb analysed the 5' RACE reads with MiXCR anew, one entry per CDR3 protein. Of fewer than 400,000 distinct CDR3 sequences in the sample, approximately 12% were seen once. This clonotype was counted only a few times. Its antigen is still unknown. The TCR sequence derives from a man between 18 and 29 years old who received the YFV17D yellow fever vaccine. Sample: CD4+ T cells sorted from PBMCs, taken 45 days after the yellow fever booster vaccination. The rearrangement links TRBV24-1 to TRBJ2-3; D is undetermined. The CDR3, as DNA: TGTGCCACCAGTGCTTCCACAGATACGCAGTATTTT. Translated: CATSASTDTQYF.